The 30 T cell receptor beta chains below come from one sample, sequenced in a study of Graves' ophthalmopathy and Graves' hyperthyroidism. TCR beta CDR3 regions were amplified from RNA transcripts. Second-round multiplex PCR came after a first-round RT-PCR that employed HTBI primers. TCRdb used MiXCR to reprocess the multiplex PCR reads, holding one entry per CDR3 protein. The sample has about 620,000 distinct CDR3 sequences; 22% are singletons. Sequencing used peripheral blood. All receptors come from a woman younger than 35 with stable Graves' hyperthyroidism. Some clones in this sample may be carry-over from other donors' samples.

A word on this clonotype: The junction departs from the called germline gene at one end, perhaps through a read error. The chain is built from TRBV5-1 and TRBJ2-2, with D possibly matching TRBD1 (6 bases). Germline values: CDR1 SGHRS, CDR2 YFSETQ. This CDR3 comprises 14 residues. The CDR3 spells CASSLGGDTGELCF. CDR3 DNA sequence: TGCGCCAGCAGCTTGGGAGGGGACACCGGGGAGCTGTGTTTT.

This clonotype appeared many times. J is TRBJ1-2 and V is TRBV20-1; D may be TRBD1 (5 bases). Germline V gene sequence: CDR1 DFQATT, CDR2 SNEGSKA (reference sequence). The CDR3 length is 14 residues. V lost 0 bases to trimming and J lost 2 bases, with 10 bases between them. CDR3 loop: CSARDGQGNYGYTF. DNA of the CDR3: TGCAGTGCTAGAGATGGGCAGGGAAACTATGGCTACACCTTC.

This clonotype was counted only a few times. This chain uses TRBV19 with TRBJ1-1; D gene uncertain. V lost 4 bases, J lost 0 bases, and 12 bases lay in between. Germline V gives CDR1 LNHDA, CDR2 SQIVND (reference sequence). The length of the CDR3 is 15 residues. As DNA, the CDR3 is TGTGCCAGTAGTACCTTTAGGGAACTGAACACTGAAGCTTTCTTT. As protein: CASSTFRELNTEAFF.

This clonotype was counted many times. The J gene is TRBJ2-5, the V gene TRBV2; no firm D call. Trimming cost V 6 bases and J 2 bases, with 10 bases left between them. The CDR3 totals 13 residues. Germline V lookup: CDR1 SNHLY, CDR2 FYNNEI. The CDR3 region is CASSARQQETQYF. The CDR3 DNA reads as TGTGCCAGCAGCGCTCGCCAGCAAGAGACCCAGTACTTC.

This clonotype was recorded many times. Written as DNA, the CDR3 is TGTGCCAGCATCCAAACCCAGGGGAAGGTCGAAGCTTTCTTT. Protein product: CASIQTQGKVEAFF. The rearrangement uses TRBV7-2 and TRBJ1-1; the D gene is possibly TRBD1 (6 bases). V was shortened by 7 bases and J by 8 bases, with 20 bases between the two germline ends. The CDR3 sequence is 14 residues long. CDR1 is SGHTA and CDR2 is FQGNSA in the germline V gene.

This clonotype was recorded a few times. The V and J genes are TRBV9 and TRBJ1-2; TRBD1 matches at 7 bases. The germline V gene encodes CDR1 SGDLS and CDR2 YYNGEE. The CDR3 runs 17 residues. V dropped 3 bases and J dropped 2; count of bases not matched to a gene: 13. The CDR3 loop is CASSAATGRGRNYGYTF. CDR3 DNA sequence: TGTGCCAGCAGCGCGGCGACGGGGAGGGGGCGGAACTATGGCTACACCTTC. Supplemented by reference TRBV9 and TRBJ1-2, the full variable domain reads DSGVTQTPKHLITATGQRVTLRCSPRSGDLSVYWYQQSLDQGLQFLIQYYNGEERAKGNILERFSAQQFPDLHSELNLSSLELGDSALYFCASSAATGRGRNYGYTFGSGTRLTVV.

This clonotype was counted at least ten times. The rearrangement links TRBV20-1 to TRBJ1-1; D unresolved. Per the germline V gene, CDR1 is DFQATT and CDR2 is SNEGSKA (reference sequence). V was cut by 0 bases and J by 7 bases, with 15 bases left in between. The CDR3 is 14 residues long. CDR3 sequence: CSARELEASLEAFF. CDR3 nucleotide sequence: TGCAGTGCTAGAGAACTAGAGGCCAGCCTTGAAGCTTTCTTT.

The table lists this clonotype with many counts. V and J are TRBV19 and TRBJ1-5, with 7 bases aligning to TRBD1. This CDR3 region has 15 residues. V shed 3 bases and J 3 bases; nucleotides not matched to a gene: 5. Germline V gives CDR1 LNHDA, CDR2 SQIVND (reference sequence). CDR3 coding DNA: TGTGCCAGTAGTATCGCGACAGGGAACAATCAGCCCCAGCATTTT. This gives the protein CASSIATGNNQPQHF.

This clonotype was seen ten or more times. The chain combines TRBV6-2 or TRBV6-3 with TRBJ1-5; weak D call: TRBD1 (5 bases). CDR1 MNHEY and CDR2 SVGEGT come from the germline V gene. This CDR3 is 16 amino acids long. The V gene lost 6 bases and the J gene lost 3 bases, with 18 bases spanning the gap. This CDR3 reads CASSLGGNLVNQPQHF. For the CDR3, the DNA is TGTGCCAGCAGCCTCGGGGGGAATCTCGTCAATCAGCCCCAGCATTTT.

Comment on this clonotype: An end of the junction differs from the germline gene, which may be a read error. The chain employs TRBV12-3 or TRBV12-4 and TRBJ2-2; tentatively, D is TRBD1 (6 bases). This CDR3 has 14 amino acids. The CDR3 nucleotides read TGTGCCACCAGTGGGGACAAGAACACCGGGGAGCTGTTTTTT. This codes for CATSGDKNTGELFF.

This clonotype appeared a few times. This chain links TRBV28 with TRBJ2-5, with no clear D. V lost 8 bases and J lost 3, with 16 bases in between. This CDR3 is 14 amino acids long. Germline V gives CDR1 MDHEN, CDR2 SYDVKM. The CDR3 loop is CASSPRVIEETQYF. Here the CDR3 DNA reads TGTGCCAGCTCACCTCGGGTTATAGAAGAGACCCAGTACTTC.

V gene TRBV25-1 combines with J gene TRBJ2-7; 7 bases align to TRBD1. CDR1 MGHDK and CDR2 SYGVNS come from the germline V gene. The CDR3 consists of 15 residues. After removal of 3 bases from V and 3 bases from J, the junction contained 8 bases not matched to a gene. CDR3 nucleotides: TGTGCCAGCAGTGACCCAGGGGGAATTAACTACGAGCAGTACTTC. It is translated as CASSDPGGINYEQYF.

The CDR3 region has the DNA TGTGCCAGCAGATACCAGGGGCAGTATTCACCCCTCCACTTT. Protein: CASRYQGQYSPLHF. This chain uses TRBV27 with TRBJ1-6; weak D call: TRBD1 (6 bases). The CDR3 contains 14 residues. The germline CDR1 and CDR2 sequences are MNHEY and SMNVEV (reference sequence). V lost 6 bases, J lost 8 bases, and 14 bases lay in between.

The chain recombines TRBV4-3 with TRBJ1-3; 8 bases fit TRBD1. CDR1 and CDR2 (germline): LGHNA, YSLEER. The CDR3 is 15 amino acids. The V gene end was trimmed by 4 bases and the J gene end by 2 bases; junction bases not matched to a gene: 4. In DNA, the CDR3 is TGCGCCAGCAGCCGGGAACAGGGGGCTGGAAACACCATATATTTT. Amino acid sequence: CASSREQGAGNTIYF.

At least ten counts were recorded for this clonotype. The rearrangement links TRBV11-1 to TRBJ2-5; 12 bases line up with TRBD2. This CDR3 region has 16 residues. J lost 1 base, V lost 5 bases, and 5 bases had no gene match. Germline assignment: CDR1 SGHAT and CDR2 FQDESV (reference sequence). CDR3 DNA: TGTGCCAGCAGCCAACTAGCGGGGGGAATCCAAGAGACCCAGTACTTC. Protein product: CASSQLAGGIQETQYF.

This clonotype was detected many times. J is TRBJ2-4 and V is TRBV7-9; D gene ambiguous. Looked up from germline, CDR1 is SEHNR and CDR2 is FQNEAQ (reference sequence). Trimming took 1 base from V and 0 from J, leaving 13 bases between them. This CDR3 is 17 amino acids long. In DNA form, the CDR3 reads TGTGCCAGCAGCTTAGAGGTAGACCAATTAGCCAAAAACATTCAGTACTTC. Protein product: CASSLEVDQLAKNIQYF. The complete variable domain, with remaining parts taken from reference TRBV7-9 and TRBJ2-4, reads DTGVSQNPRHKITKRGQNVTFRCDPISEHNRLYWYRQTLGQGPEFLTYFQNEAQLEKSRLLSDRFSAERPKGSFSTLEIQRTEQGDSAMYLCASSLEVDQLAKNIQYFGAGTRLSVL.

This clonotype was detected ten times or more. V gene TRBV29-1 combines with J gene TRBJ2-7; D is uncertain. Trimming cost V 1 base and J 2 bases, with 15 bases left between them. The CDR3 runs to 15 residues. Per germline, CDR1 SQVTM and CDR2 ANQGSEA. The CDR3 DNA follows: TGCAGCGTTGAAGGTAATGACCGAAACCCCTACGAGCAGTACTTC. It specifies CSVEGNDRNPYEQYF.

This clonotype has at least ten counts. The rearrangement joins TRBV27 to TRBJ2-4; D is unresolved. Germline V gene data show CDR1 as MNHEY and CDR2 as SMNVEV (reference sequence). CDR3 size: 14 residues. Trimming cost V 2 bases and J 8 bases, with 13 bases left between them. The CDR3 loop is CASSLDRNGYIQYF. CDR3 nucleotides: TGTGCCAGCAGTTTAGATAGAAATGGGTACATTCAGTACTTC.

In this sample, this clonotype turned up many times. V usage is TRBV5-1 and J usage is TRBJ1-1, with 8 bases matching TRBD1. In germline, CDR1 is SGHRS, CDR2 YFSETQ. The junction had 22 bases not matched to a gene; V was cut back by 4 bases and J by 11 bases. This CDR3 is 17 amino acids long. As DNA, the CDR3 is TGCGCCAGCAGCGAAGGGGACAGGACGTATTTGGACGTAGGGGCTTTCTTT. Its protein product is CASSEGDRTYLDVGAFF.

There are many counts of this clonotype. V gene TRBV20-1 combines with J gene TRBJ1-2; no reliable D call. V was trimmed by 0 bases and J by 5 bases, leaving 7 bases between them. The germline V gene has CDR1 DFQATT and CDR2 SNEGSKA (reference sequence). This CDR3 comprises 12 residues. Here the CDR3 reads CSARDMGYGYTF. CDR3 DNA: TGCAGTGCTAGAGATATGGGGTATGGCTACACCTTC.

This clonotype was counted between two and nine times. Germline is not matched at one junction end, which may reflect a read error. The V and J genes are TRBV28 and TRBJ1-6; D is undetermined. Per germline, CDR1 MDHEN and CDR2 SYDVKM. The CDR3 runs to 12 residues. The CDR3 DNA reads TGTGGCAGCAGTGGAGGTAAATCACCCCTCCACTTT. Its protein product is CGSSGGKSPLHF. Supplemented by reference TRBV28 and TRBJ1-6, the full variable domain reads DVKVTQSSRYLVKRTGEKVFLECVQDMDHENMFWYRQDPGLGLRLIYFSYDVKMKEKGDIPEGYSVSREKKERFSLILESASTNQTSMYLCGSSGGKSPLHFGNGTRLTVT.

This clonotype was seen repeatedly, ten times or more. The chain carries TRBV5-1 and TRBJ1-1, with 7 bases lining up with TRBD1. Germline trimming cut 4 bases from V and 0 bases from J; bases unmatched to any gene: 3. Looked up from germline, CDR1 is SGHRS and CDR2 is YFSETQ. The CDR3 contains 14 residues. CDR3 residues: CASSVGQLNTEAFF. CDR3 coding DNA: TGCGCCAGCAGCGTGGGACAGCTGAACACTGAAGCTTTCTTT. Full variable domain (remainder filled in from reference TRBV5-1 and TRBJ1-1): KAGVTQTPRYLIKTRGQQVTLSCSPISGHRSVSWYQQTPGQGLQFLFEYFSETQRNKGNFPGRFSGRQFSNSRSEMNVSTLELGDSALYLCASSVGQLNTEAFFGQGTRLTVV.

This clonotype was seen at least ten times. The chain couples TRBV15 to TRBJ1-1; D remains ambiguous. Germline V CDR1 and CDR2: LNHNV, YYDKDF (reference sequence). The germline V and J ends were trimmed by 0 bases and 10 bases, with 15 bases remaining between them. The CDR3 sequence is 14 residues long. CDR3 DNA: TGTGCCACCAGCAGAGATTTAGACCCACGAGGAGCTTTCTTT. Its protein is CATSRDLDPRGAFF.

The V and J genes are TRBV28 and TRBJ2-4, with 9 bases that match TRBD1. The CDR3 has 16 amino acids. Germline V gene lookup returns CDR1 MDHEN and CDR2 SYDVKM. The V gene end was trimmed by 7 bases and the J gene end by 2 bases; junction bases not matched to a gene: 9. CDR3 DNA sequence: TGTGCCAGCATCGTACAGGGGGCAGGATCCAAAAACATTCAGTACTTC. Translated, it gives CASIVQGAGSKNIQYF.

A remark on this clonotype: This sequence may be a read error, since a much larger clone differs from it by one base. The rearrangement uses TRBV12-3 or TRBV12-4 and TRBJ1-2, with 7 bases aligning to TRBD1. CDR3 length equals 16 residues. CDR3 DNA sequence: TGTGCCAGCCGTTTCGAACCGGGACAGTTTATCTATGGCTACAGCTTC. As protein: CASRFEPGQFIYGYSF.

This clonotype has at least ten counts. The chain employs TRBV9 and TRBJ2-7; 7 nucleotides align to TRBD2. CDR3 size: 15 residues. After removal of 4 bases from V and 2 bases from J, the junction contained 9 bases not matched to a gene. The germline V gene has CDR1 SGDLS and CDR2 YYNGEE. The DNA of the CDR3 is TGTGCCAGCAGCTCTGGCGGGAGTCAGACCTACGAGCAGTACTTC. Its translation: CASSSGGSQTYEQYF. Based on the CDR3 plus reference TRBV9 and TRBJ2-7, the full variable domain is DSGVTQTPKHLITATGQRVTLRCSPRSGDLSVYWYQQSLDQGLQFLIQYYNGEERAKGNILERFSAQQFPDLHSELNLSSLELGDSALYFCASSSGGSQTYEQYFGPGTRLTVT.

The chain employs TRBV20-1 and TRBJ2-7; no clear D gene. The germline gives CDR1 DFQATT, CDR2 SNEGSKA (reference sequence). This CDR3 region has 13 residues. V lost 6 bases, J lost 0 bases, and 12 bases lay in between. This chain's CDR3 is CSARHGYSYEQYF. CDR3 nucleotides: TGCAGTGCCAGGCACGGATACTCCTACGAGCAGTACTTC.

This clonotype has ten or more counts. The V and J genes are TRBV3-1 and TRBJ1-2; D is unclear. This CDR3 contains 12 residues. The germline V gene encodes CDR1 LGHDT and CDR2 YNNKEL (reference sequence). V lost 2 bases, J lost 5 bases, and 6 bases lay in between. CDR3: CASSQTGYGYTF. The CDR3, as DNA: TGTGCCAGCAGCCAAACGGGGTATGGCTACACCTTC.

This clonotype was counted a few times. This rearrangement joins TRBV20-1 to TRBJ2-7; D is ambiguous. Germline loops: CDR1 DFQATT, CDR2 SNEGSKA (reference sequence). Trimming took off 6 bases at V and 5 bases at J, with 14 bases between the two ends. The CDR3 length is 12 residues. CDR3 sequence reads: CSAVERVDEQYF. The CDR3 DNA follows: TGCAGTGCAGTCGAAAGGGTGGACGAGCAGTACTTC.

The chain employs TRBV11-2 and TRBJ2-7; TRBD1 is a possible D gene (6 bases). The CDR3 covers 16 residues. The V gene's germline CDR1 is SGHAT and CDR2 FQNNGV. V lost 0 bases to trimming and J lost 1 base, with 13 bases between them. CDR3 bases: TGTGCCAGCAGCTTAGAAGGGGGACCAAATTCCTACGAGCAGTACTTC. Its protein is CASSLEGGPNSYEQYF.